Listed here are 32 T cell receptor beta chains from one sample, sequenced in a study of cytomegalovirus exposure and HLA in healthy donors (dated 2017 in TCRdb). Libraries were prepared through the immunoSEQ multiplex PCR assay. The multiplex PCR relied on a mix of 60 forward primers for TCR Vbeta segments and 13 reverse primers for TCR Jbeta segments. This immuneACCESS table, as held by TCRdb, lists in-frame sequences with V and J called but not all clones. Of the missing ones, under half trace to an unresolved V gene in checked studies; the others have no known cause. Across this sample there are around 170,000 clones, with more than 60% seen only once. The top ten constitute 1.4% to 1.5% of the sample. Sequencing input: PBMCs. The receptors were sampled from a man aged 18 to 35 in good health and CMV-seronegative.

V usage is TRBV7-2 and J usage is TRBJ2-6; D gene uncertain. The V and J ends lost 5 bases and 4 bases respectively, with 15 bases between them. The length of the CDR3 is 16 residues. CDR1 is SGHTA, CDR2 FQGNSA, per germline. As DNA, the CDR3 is TGTGCCAGCAGCCCGAGAGGCACGGTCGGGGCCAACGTCCTGACTTTC. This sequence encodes CASSPRGTVGANVLTF.

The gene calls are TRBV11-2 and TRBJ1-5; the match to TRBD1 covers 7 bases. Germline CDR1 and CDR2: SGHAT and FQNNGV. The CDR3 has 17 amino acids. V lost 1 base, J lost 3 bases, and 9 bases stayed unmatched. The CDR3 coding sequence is TGTGCCAGCAGCTTAGGTATAGGCGGACAGGACAATCAGCCCCAGCATTTT. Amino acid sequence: CASSLGIGGQDNQPQHF.

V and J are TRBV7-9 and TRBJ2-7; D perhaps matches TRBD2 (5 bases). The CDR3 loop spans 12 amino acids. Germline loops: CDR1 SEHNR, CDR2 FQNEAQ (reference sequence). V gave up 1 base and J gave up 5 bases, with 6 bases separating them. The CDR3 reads CASSLVGDEQYF. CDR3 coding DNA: TGTGCCAGCAGCTTAGTCGGGGACGAGCAGTACTTC. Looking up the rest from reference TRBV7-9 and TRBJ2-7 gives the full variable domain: DTGVSQNPRHKITKRGQNVTFRCDPISEHNRLYWYRQTLGQGPEFLTYFQNEAQLEKSRLLSDRFSAERPKGSFSTLEIQRTEQGDSAMYLCASSLVGDEQYFGPGTRLTVT.

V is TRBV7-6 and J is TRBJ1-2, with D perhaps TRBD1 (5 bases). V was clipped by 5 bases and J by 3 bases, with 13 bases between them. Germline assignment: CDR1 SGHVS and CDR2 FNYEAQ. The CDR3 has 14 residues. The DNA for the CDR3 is TGTGCCAGCAGCGCTCCCGGACACGACTATGGCTACACCTTC. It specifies CASSAPGHDYGYTF.

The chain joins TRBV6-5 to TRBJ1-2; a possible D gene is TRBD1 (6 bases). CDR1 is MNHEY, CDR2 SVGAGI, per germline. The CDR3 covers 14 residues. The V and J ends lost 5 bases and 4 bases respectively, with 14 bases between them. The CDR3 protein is CASSTLQGRYGYTF. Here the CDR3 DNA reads TGTGCCAGCAGTACCCTACAGGGACGCTATGGCTACACCTTC.

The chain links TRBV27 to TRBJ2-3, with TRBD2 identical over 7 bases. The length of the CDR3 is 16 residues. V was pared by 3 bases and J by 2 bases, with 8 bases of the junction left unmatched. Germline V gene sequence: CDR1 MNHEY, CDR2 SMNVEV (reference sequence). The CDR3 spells CASSFLAGADTDTQYF. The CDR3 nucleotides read TGTGCCAGCAGTTTCCTTGCGGGAGCGGACACAGATACGCAGTATTTT.

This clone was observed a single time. CDR3 amino acids: CASSRGTGQREAFF. The CDR3 DNA follows: TGTGCCAGCAGCAGAGGGACAGGGCAGAGAGAAGCTTTCTTT. The rearrangement links TRBV7-9 to TRBJ1-1, with 9 bases lining up with TRBD1. V shed 5 bases and J 8 bases; nucleotides not matched to a gene: 9. In germline, CDR1 is SEHNR, CDR2 FQNEAQ (reference sequence). The CDR3 consists of 14 residues. Variable domain in full (rest from reference TRBV7-9 and TRBJ1-1): DTGVSQNPRHKITKRGQNVTFRCDPISEHNRLYWYRQTLGQGPEFLTYFQNEAQLEKSRLLSDRFSAERPKGSFSTLEIQRTEQGDSAMYLCASSRGTGQREAFFGQGTRLTVV.

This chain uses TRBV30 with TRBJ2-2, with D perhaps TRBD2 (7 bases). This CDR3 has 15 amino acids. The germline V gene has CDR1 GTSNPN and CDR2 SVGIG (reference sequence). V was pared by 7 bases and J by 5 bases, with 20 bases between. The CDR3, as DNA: TGTGCCTCCGTGCGCCCGGGGGGCGAAACCGGGGAGCTGTTTTTT. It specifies CASVRPGGETGELFF.

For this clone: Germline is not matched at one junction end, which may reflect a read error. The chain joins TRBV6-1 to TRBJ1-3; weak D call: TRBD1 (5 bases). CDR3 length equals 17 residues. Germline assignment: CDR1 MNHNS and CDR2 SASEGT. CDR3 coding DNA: TGTGCCAGCAGTGAAGCAATGACAGTGCTCTCTGGAAGCACCATATATTTT. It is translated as CASSEAMTVLSGSTIYF.

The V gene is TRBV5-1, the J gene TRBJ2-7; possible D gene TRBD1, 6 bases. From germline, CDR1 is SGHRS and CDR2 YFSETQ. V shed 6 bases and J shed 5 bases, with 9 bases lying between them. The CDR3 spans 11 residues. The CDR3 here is CASTQGNEQYF. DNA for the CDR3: TGCGCCAGCACTCAGGGGAACGAGCAGTACTTC.

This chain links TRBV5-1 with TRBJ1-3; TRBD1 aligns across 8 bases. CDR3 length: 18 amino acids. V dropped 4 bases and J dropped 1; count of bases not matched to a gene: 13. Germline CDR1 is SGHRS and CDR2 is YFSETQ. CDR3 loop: CASSRVSGGAISGNTIYF. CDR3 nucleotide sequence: TGCGCCAGCAGCCGAGTATCAGGGGGCGCGATTTCTGGAAACACCATATATTTT.

CDR3 sequence: CASSLGTNTGTGELFF. CDR3 nucleotide sequence: TGTGCCAGCAGCTTGGGAACTAACACGGGGACAGGGGAGCTGTTTTTT. J is TRBJ2-2 and V is TRBV5-5; a possible D gene is TRBD1 (6 bases). The CDR3 length is 16 residues. Trimming left V 0 bases short and J 8 bases short, with 17 bases between. CDR1 is SGHKS and CDR2 is YYEKEE in the germline V gene (reference sequence).

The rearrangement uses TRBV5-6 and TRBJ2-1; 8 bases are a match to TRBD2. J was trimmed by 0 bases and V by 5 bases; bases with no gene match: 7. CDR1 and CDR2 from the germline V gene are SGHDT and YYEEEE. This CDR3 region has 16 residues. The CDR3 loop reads CASRGVLADSYNEQFF. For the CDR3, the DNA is TGTGCCAGCAGGGGGGTACTAGCGGACTCCTACAATGAGCAGTTCTTC.

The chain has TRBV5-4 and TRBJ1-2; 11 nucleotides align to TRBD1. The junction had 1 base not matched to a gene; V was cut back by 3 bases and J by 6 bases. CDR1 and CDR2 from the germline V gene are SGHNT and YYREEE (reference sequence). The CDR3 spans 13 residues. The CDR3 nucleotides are TGTGCCAGCAGCTGGGGACAGGGGGATGGCTACACCTTC. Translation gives CASSWGQGDGYTF.

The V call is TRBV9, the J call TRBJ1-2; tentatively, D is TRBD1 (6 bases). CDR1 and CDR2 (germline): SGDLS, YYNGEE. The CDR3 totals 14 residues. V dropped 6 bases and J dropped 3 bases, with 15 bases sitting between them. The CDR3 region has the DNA TGTGCCAGCACTATAGGGGGAGGGGACTATGGCTACACCTTC. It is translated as CASTIGGGDYGYTF.

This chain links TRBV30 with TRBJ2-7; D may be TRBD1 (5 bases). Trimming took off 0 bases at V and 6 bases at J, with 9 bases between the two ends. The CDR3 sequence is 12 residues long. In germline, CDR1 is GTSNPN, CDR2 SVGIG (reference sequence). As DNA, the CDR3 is TGTGCCTGGAGTGTCCAGGGTTGCGAGCAGTACTTC. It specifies CAWSVQGCEQYF.

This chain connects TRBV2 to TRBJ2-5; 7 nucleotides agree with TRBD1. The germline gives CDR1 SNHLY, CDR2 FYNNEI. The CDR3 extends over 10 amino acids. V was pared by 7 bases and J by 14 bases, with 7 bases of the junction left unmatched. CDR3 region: CASTDRVEYF. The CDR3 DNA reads TGTGCCAGCACCGACAGGGTCGAATACTTC.

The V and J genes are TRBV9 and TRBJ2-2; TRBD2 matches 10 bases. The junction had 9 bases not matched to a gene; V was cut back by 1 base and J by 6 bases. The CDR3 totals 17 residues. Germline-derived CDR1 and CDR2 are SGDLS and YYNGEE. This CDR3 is CASSVIAGLAGAGELFF. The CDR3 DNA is TGTGCCAGCAGCGTAATTGCCGGGCTAGCGGGGGCCGGGGAGCTGTTTTTT.

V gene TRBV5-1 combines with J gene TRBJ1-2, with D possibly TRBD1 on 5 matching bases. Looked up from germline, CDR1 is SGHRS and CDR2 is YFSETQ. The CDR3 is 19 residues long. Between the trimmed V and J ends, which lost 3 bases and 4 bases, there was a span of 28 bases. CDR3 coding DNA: TGCGCCAGCAGCTCCCCCGCCACCGGCATATTCCAGGGTCCCTATGGCTACACCTTC. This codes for CASSSPATGIFQGPYGYTF.

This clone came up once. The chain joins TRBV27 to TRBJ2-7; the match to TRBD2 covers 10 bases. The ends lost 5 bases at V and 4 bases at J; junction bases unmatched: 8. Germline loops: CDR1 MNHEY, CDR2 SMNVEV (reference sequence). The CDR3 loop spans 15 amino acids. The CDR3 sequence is CASSTTSGDGYEQYF. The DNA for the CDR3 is TGTGCCAGCAGTACAACTAGCGGGGATGGGTACGAGCAGTACTTC.

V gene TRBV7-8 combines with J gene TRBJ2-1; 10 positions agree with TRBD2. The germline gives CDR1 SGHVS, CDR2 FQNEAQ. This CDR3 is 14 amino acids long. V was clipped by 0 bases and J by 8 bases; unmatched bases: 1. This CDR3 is CASSLATSGYEQFF. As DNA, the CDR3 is TGTGCCAGCAGCTTAGCGACTAGCGGGTATGAGCAGTTCTTC.

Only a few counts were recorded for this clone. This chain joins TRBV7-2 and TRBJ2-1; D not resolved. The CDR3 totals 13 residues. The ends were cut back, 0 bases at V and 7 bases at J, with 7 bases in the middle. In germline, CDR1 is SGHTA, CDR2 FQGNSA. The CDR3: CASSLAHGNEQFF. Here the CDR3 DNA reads TGTGCCAGCAGCTTAGCGCACGGGAATGAGCAGTTCTTC.

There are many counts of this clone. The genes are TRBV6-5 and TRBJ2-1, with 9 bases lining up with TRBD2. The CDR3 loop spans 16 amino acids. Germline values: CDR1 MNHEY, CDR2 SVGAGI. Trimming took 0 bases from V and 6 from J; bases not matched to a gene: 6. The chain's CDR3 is CASSYSAAGGTNEQFF. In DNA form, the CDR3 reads TGTGCCAGCAGTTACTCGGCGGCGGGGGGGACCAATGAGCAGTTCTTC.

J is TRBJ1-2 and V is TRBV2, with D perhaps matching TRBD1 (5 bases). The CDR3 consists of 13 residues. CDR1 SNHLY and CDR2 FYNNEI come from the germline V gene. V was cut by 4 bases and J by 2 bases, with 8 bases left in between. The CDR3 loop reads CASSVTGNYGYTF. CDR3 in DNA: TGTGCCAGCAGTGTAACAGGAAACTATGGCTACACCTTC.

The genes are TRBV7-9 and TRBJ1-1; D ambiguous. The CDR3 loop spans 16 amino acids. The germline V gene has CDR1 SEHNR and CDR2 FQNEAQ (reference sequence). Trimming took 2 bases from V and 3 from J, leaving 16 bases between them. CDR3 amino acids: CASSLTHGEGHTEAFF. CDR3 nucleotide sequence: TGTGCCAGCAGCTTAACCCACGGGGAGGGCCACACTGAAGCTTTCTTT.

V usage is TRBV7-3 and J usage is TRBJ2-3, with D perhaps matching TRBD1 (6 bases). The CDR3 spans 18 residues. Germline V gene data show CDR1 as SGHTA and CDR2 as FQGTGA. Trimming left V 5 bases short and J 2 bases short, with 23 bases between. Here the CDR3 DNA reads TGTGCCAGCAGCAATCTCCCCCGTGGGGGCAAATTCACAGATACGCAGTATTTT. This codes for CASSNLPRGGKFTDTQYF. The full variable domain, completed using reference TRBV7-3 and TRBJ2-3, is GAGVSQTPSNKVTEKGKYVELRCDPISGHTALYWYRQSLGQGPEFLIYFQGTGAADDSGLPNDRFFAVRPEGSVSTLKIQRTERGDSAVYLCASSNLPRGGKFTDTQYFGPGTRLTVL.

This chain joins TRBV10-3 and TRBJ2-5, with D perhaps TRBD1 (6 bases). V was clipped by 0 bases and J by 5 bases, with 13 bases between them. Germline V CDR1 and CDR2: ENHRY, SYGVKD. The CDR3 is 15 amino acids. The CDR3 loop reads CAISESAERGETQYF. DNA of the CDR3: TGTGCCATCAGTGAGTCGGCAGAGAGGGGGGAGACCCAGTACTTC.

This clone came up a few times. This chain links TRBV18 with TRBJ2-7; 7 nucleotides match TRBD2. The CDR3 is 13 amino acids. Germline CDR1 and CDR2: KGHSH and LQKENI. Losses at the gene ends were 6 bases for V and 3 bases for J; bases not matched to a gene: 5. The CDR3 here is CASSLTSNYEQYF. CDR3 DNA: TGTGCCAGCTCCTTGACTAGCAACTACGAGCAGTACTTC.

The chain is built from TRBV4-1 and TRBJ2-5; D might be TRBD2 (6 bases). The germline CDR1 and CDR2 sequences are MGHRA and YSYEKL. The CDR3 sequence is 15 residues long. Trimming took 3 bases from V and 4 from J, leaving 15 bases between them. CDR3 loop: CASSHPGGLAETQYF. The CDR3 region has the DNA TGCGCCAGCAGCCATCCCGGGGGACTCGCAGAGACCCAGTACTTC.

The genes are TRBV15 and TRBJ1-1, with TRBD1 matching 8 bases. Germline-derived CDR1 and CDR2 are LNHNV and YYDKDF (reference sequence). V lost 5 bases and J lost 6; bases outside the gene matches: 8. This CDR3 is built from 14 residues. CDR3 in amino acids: CATSALLTGAEAFF. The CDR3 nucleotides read TGTGCCACCAGCGCCCTTCTGACAGGGGCTGAAGCTTTCTTT.

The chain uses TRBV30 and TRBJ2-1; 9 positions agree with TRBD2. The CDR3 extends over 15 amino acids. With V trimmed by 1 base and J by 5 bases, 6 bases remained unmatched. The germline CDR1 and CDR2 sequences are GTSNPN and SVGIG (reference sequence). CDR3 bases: TGTGCCTGGAGTGCGGCGGGAGGGAGGAACAATGAGCAGTTCTTC. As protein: CAWSAAGGRNNEQFF.

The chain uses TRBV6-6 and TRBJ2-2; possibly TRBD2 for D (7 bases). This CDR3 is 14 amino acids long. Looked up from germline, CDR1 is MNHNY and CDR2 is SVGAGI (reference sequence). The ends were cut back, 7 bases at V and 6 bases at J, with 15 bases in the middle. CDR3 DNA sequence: TGTGCCAGCACTGACCAGGGGAGGGCCGGGGAGCTGTTTTTT. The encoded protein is CASTDQGRAGELFF.